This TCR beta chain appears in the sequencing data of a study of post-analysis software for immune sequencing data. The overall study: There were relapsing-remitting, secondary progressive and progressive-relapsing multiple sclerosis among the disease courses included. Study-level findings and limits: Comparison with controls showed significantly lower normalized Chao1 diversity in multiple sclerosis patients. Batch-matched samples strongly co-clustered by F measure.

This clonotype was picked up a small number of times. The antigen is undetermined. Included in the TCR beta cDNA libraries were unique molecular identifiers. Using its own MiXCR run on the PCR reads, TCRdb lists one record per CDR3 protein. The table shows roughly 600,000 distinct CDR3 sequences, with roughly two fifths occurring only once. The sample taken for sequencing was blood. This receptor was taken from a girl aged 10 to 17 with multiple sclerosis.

CDR3: CAISVQEDSYNEQFF. The CDR3 DNA reads as TGTGCCATCAGTGTTCAGGAAGACAGCTACAATGAGCAGTTCTTC. The chain links TRBV10-3 to TRBJ2-1, with D perhaps matching TRBD1 (5 bases). Germline CDR1 reads ENHRY; CDR2 reads SYGVKD. The CDR3 has 15 residues. V was clipped by 4 bases and J by 3 bases, with 13 bases between them.